The TCR beta chain under discussion was sequenced for a study of cytomegalovirus exposure and HLA in healthy donors. Study as a whole: Roughly 170 million T cells yielded over 90 million unique TCR beta sequences in earlier analysis.

Whole-study findings and limits: TCR association rates varied by HLA locus in a later analysis, with DRB1 highest and HLA-C lowest.

In germline, CDR1 is MNHEY, CDR2 SMNVEV (reference sequence). V dropped 2 bases and J dropped 6; count of bases not matched to a gene: 4. The CDR3 length is 14 residues. About this clone itself: Its target is unknown.

Vbeta (60) and Jbeta (13) primers were used in the PCR. Clones were sequenced by immunoSEQ multiplex PCR, and TCRdb holds only the in-frame ones, with some missing. This sample has over 150,000 clones, with 80% found just once. This receptor was obtained from a man between 18 and 29 years old in good health and CMV-seropositive. V gene TRBV27 combines with J gene TRBJ1-5, with TRBD1 identical over 7 bases. Sequenced sample: PBMCs. Written as DNA, the CDR3 is TGTGCCAGCAGTTTAACGACAGGGAGTCAGCCCCAGCATTTT. It encodes CASSLTTGSQPQHF.